Below, 26 T cell receptor beta chains from the same sample are listed, as sequenced in a study of blood T cell repertoires in COVID-19 (TCRdb year 2020). Library prep was done by the immunoSEQ multiplex PCR assay. TCRdb stores this immuneACCESS table with in-frame sequences only. Part of the clones is absent; in the studies checked, under half of the shortfall reflects unresolved V genes, and no reason is known for the rest. Counted in this sample were approximately 180,000 clones; roughly four fifths of them appeared once. 10% to 15% of the sample is taken by the ten largest. The sample was peripheral blood. These receptors were collected from a woman aged 80 or over with COVID-19, enrolled during active disease.

This sequence joins TRBV29-1 and TRBJ1-5, with 10 bases lining up with TRBD1. The J segment lost 3 bases and the V segment lost 6 bases, leaving 8 bases of the junction unmatched. This CDR3 comprises 15 residues. In germline, CDR1 is SQVTM, CDR2 ANQGSEA. CDR3 amino acids: CSVATGQGFNQPQHF. The CDR3 nucleotides read TGCAGCGTAGCTACGGGACAGGGGTTCAATCAGCCCCAGCATTTT. Complete variable domain (other parts from reference TRBV29-1 and TRBJ1-5): SAVISQKPSRDICQRGTSLTIQCQVDSQVTMMFWYRQQPGQSLTLIATANQGSEATYESGFVIDKFPISRPNLTFSTLTVSNMSPEDSSIYLCSVATGQGFNQPQHFGDGTRLSIL.

The J gene is TRBJ2-3, the V gene TRBV5-1; TRBD1 aligns across 7 bases. This CDR3 region has 14 residues. Germline-derived CDR1 and CDR2 are SGHRS and YFSETQ. Trimming cost V 0 bases and J 4 bases; bases outside gene matches: 2. CDR3 in amino acids: CASSLEGGADTQYF. The CDR3 DNA follows: TGCGCCAGCAGCTTGGAAGGGGGCGCAGATACGCAGTATTTT. Complete variable domain (other parts from reference TRBV5-1 and TRBJ2-3): KAGVTQTPRYLIKTRGQQVTLSCSPISGHRSVSWYQQTPGQGLQFLFEYFSETQRNKGNFPGRFSGRQFSNSRSEMNVSTLELGDSALYLCASSLEGGADTQYFGPGTRLTVL.

The chain couples TRBV12-3 or TRBV12-4 to TRBJ1-5; TRBD1 is a possible D gene (6 bases). Trimming took off 6 bases at V and 4 bases at J, with 10 bases between the two ends. The CDR3 spans 13 residues. CDR3 residues: CASRRTGNQPQHF. In DNA, the CDR3 is TGTGCCAGCAGACGTACAGGGAATCAGCCCCAGCATTTT.

The chain joins TRBV7-9 to TRBJ2-5; unclear D gene. V was cut by 3 bases and J by 5 bases, with 10 bases left in between. In germline, CDR1 is SEHNR, CDR2 FQNEAQ (reference sequence). This CDR3 spans 13 amino acids. The CDR3 DNA sequence: TGTGCCAGCAGCTTGACCGGGTGGGAGACCCAGTACTTC. Its translation is CASSLTGWETQYF.

This clone was counted between two and nine times. The chain recombines TRBV27 with TRBJ2-1; tentative D call: TRBD2 (6 bases). Trimming stripped 5 bases from V and 3 bases from J, with 14 bases between. In germline, CDR1 is MNHEY, CDR2 SMNVEV (reference sequence). CDR3 length: 15 amino acids. The CDR3 loop is CASSLDLGGYNEQFF. DNA for the CDR3: TGTGCCAGCAGTCTAGACCTGGGGGGCTACAATGAGCAGTTCTTC.

V gene TRBV5-1 combines with J gene TRBJ2-7, with 8 bases that match TRBD1. Looked up from germline, CDR1 is SGHRS and CDR2 is YFSETQ. V lost 4 bases to trimming and J lost 0 bases; unmatched junction nucleotides: 6. The CDR3 spans 15 residues. CDR3 bases: TGCGCCAGCAGCGAGGGACAGGTGAGCTCCTACGAGCAGTACTTC. It translates to CASSEGQVSSYEQYF.

The chain is built from TRBV29-1 and TRBJ2-3; weak D call: TRBD1 (5 bases). Trimming took 3 bases from V and 2 from J, leaving 9 bases between them. The germline gives CDR1 SQVTM, CDR2 ANQGSEA. The CDR3 runs 13 residues. The CDR3 coding sequence is TGCAGCGTTGAGACAGATTCCACAGATACGCAGTATTTT. Protein sequence: CSVETDSTDTQYF.

The chain carries TRBV3-1 (or the pseudogene TRBV3-2) and TRBJ2-5; tentative D call: TRBD2 (5 bases). The V and J ends lost 1 base and 5 bases respectively, with 8 bases between them. This CDR3 has 13 amino acids. Germline CDR1 reads LGHDT; CDR2 reads YNNKEL (reference sequence). The CDR3 sequence: CASSQAGSETQYF. In DNA form, the CDR3 reads TGTGCCAGCAGCCAAGCGGGGAGCGAGACCCAGTACTTC.

The gene calls are TRBV9 and TRBJ2-2; TRBD2 matches at 8 bases. Trimming at V came to 3 bases and at J to 5 bases, leaving 6 bases not matched to a gene. The CDR3 runs 15 residues. CDR1 and CDR2 from the germline V gene are SGDLS and YYNGEE. CDR3 in DNA: TGTGCCAGCAGCGCCCAAGCGGGGGCGACCGGGGAGCTGTTTTTT. Its protein is CASSAQAGATGELFF.

The rearrangement links TRBV27 to TRBJ2-7; TRBD2 matches at 15 bases. The junction had 9 bases not matched to a gene; V was cut back by 5 bases and J by 4 bases. The V gene's germline CDR1 is MNHEY and CDR2 SMNVEV (reference sequence). The CDR3 spans 17 residues. The CDR3 region is CASSALGTSGRFYEQYF. CDR3 coding DNA: TGTGCCAGCAGTGCCCTAGGGACTAGCGGGAGGTTTTACGAGCAGTACTTC.

This rearrangement joins TRBV11-2 to TRBJ2-7; TRBD1 matches at 10 bases. This CDR3 region has 14 residues. V gave up 5 bases and J gave up 5 bases; unmatched junction bases: 6. Germline CDR1 reads SGHAT; CDR2 reads FQNNGV. In DNA form, the CDR3 reads TGTGCCAGCAGCCAGGACAGGGGGATAGACGAGCAGTACTTC. This encodes CASSQDRGIDEQYF.

V is TRBV2 and J is TRBJ1-4; D is unresolved. Germline V gene data show CDR1 as SNHLY and CDR2 as FYNNEI. The CDR3 extends over 15 amino acids. V was pared by 2 bases and J by 2 bases, with 9 bases between. CDR3 in amino acids: CASSEFGTTNEKLFF. The CDR3, as DNA: TGTGCCAGCAGTGAATTTGGCACCACTAATGAAAAACTGTTTTTT. The full variable domain, its missing parts supplied by reference TRBV2 and TRBJ1-4, is EPEVTQTPSHQVTQMGQEVILRCVPISNHLYFYWYRQILGQKVEFLVSFYNNEISEKSEIFDDQFSVERPDGSNFTLKIRSTKLEDSAMYFCASSEFGTTNEKLFFGSGTQLSVL.

V and J are TRBV5-1 and TRBJ2-7; perhaps TRBD2 as D (6 bases). The CDR3 has 13 amino acids. Trimming removed 5 bases at V and 3 bases at J, with 12 bases between. Germline CDR1 is SGHRS and CDR2 is YFSETQ. The CDR3 DNA reads TGCGCCAGCAGTCGCGGGGCGATCTACGAGCAGTACTTC. This encodes CASSRGAIYEQYF.

V is TRBV19 and J is TRBJ1-1; 12 nucleotides agree with TRBD1. This CDR3 has 19 amino acids. V lost 3 bases and J lost 2; bases outside the gene matches: 13. CDR1 and CDR2 from the germline V gene are LNHDA and SQIVND (reference sequence). The CDR3 loop reads CASSISLGTGGRLNTEAFF. The DNA for the CDR3 is TGTGCCAGTAGTATCTCTTTAGGGACAGGGGGCAGGTTAAACACTGAAGCTTTCTTT.

The chain recombines TRBV4-1 with TRBJ2-1; TRBD2 matches 7 bases. With 10 bases clipped from V and 3 bases from J, the junction kept 12 bases outside the gene matches. The CDR3 consists of 15 residues. Germline CDR1 and CDR2: MGHRA and YSYEKL. Here the CDR3 reads CATAGGASGYNEQFF. CDR3 bases: TGCGCCACCGCGGGTGGGGCTAGCGGCTACAATGAGCAGTTCTTC.

The chain employs TRBV2 and TRBJ1-1; TRBD1 matches 7 bases. V trimming: 6 bases; J trimming: 7 bases; junction bases outside the gene matches: 5. Germline CDR1 reads SNHLY; CDR2 reads FYNNEI. The CDR3 has 12 residues. This CDR3 is CASRAGQFEAFF. The CDR3 nucleotides are TGTGCCAGCAGGGCGGGACAGTTTGAAGCTTTCTTT.

The chain uses TRBV2 and TRBJ2-7; 9 positions match TRBD2. The junction had 3 bases not matched to a gene; V was cut back by 6 bases and J by 0 bases. The CDR3 loop spans 14 amino acids. CDR1 and CDR2 (germline): SNHLY, FYNNEI. CDR3 sequence (DNA): TGTGCCAGCAGGGGACTAGCAACCTCCTACGAGCAGTACTTC. Its translation is CASRGLATSYEQYF.

V gene TRBV18 combines with J gene TRBJ1-5; D remains ambiguous. Trimming left V 4 bases short and J 4 bases short, with 5 bases between. The germline gives CDR1 KGHSH, CDR2 LQKENI. The CDR3 covers 12 residues. CDR3 nucleotide sequence: TGTGCCAGCTCACGCAGGAATCAGCCCCAGCATTTT. This gives the protein CASSRRNQPQHF.

The genes are TRBV24-1 and TRBJ1-5, with 7 bases aligning to TRBD1. The trim removed 5 bases at V and 6 bases at J, leaving 6 bases unmatched. Germline V gene sequence: CDR1 KGHDR, CDR2 SFDVKD. The CDR3 is 14 residues long. Here the CDR3 DNA reads TGTGCCACCAGTGCAGGGGGGCTTAGTCAGCCCCAGCATTTT. Its translation is CATSAGGLSQPQHF.

In its sample, this clone was seen a few times. The chain has TRBV28 and TRBJ1-2, with 7 bases lining up with TRBD1. V lost 6 bases, J lost 4 bases, and 2 bases stayed unmatched. CDR1 and CDR2 from the germline V gene are MDHEN and SYDVKM. The CDR3 spans 12 residues. CDR3 loop: CASRTGSYGYTF. The CDR3 DNA reads TGTGCCAGCAGGACAGGGTCCTATGGCTACACCTTC.

This chain connects TRBV4-1 to TRBJ2-3; D unclear. V was pared by 0 bases and J by 7 bases, with 8 bases between. This CDR3 comprises 13 residues. Germline V gene sequence: CDR1 MGHRA, CDR2 YSYEKL. CDR3 coding DNA: TGCGCCAGCAGCCAAGATTTGGAGAATACGCAGTATTTT. As protein: CASSQDLENTQYF.

V gene TRBV19 combines with J gene TRBJ2-2, with 9 bases that match TRBD1. Germline loops: CDR1 LNHDA, CDR2 SQIVND (reference sequence). V shed 6 bases, J shed 0 bases, and the junction held 8 bases outside the gene matches. The CDR3 length is 17 residues. In DNA form, the CDR3 reads TGTGCCAGTAGGACAGGGGGGGGCTACCCGAACACCGGGGAGCTGTTTTTT. Its protein product is CASRTGGGYPNTGELFF.

The chain links TRBV7-8 to TRBJ2-7; no clear D gene. This CDR3 has 12 residues. CDR1 is SGHVS, CDR2 FQNEAQ, per germline. The V end was cut by 2 bases, the J end by 6 bases, with 8 bases between. The chain's CDR3 is CASSLHSPEQYF. The CDR3 DNA reads TGTGCCAGCAGCTTACACTCCCCCGAGCAGTACTTC.

The rearrangement links TRBV7-8 to TRBJ1-6; D is unclear. This CDR3 has 17 residues. Trimming left V 4 bases short and J 7 bases short, with 20 bases between. Germline V gene sequence: CDR1 SGHVS, CDR2 FQNEAQ. CDR3 sequence (DNA): TGTGCCAGCAGCTCCGTTCGTGGGCAGGTGTACAATTCACCCCTCCACTTT. This encodes CASSSVRGQVYNSPLHF.

This chain links TRBV15 with TRBJ1-3; D unresolved. The germline V and J ends were trimmed by 0 bases and 0 bases, with 12 bases remaining between them. The V gene's germline CDR1 is LNHNV and CDR2 YYDKDF (reference sequence). This CDR3 is 17 amino acids long. The CDR3 coding sequence is TGTGCCACCAGCAGAGATGGTACAGACGACTCTGGAAACACCATATATTTT. Amino acid sequence: CATSRDGTDDSGNTIYF. The whole variable domain, filled in from reference TRBV15 and TRBJ1-3, reads DAMVIQNPRYQVTQFGKPVTLSCSQTLNHNVMYWYQQKSSQAPKLLFHYYDKDFNNEADTPDNFQSRRPNTSFCFLDIRSPGLGDTAMYLCATSRDGTDDSGNTIYFGEGSWLTVV.

The V gene is TRBV4-2, the J gene TRBJ1-4, with D uncertain. Looked up from germline, CDR1 is LGHNA and CDR2 is YNFKEQ. V lost 4 bases and J 0 bases, leaving 9 bases between the germline ends. The CDR3 contains 15 residues. In DNA, the CDR3 is TGTGCCAGCAGCCGCGCCCAGGCAACTAATGAAAAACTGTTTTTT. Its protein product is CASSRAQATNEKLFF.